This is a list of T cell receptor beta chains from one sample in a study of shared clonotypes between healthy human individuals. Data came from immunoSEQ multiplex PCR; TCRdb stores just in-frame clones and leaves some out. The sample contains roughly 400,000 clones, 90% to 97% of which appear only once. What was sequenced was memory CD8+ T cells sorted from blood. All receptors come from a man aged 25 to 40 in good health. Both conserved end residues are part of each CDR3. D genes are given only for firm matches. The size entry is marked missing in some rows and otherwise reads once, few, many or a size class.

size	D	V	J	DNA	CDR3
NA	TRBD2	TRBV10-2	TRBJ2-1	TGCGCCAGCCCCCGGGACTACTACTACAATGAGCAGTTCTTC	CASPRDYYYNEQFF
NA	TRBD1	TRBV5-1	TRBJ2-3	TGCGCCAGCAGCTCCCTTACAGGGGGCGTCACAGATACGCAGTATTTT	CASSSLTGGVTDTQYF
NA	NA	TRBV9	TRBJ2-7	TGTGCCAGCAGCGAGACTAGTGGCGAGCAGTACTTC	CASSETSGEQYF
NA	NA	TRBV7-9	TRBJ2-1	TGTGCCAGCAGCTTAGGTCAGGGGCTCTCCTACAATGAGCAGTTCTTC	CASSLGQGLSYNEQFF
NA	TRBD2	TRBV9	TRBJ2-5	TGTGCCAGCAGCGGATCTCTGATTGCGGGAGGGCAAGAGACCCAGTACTTC	CASSGSLIAGGQETQYF
NA	NA	TRBV10-3	TRBJ1-1	TGTGCCATCATCAGGGATCCCTTGAACACTGAAGCTTTCTTT	CAIIRDPLNTEAFF
NA	NA	TRBV5-1	TRBJ2-7	TGCGCCAGCAGCTTACCGGAGGGCCCCTACGAGCAGTACTTC	CASSLPEGPYEQYF
once	NA	TRBV7-3	TRBJ2-2	TGTGCCAGCTCCCCGTCCGGGACAAACACCGGGGAGCTGTTTTTT	CASSPSGTNTGELFF
NA	TRBD1	TRBV28	TRBJ1-3	TGTGCCAGCAGTTTCTCCGGGACAGGGAGGTCTGGAAACACCATATATTTT	CASSFSGTGRSGNTIYF
NA	NA	TRBV19	TRBJ1-5	TGTGCCAGTAGTATTTACGGGGAAGGTAGCAATCAGCCCCAGCATTTT	CASSIYGEGSNQPQHF
NA	NA	TRBV5-1	TRBJ2-1	TGCGCCAGCAGCTTGTGGGGCTCCTACAATGAGCAGTTCTTC	CASSLWGSYNEQFF
NA	NA	TRBV7-9	TRBJ1-3	TGTGCCAGCAGCACTACCCTCGCGACAGGCCCTGGAAACACCATATATTTT	CASSTTLATGPGNTIYF
NA	NA	TRBV25-1	TRBJ1-6	TGTGCCAGCAGTGGGGGGGAGGTCTCCTATAATTCACCCCTCCACTTT	CASSGGEVSYNSPLHF
once	NA	TRBV7-2	TRBJ1-2	TGTGCCAGCAGGGTACAGGGAGGCTACACCTTC	CASRVQGGYTF
NA	TRBD2	TRBV7-9	TRBJ2-1	TGTGCCAGCAGCTTAGTCTGGCTAGCGGGAAGGGGAAATGAGCAGTTCTTC	CASSLVWLAGRGNEQFF
NA	TRBD1	TRBV2	TRBJ1-1	TGTGCCAGCAGTGAATGGATTCGAACAGGGGTAGGAACTGAAGCTTTCTTT	CASSEWIRTGVGTEAFF
NA	NA	TRBV10-1	TRBJ2-5	TGCGCCAGCTCCTCCGGGACTCTACTCACGGAGACCCAGTACTTC	CASSSGTLLTETQYF
NA	NA	TRBV5-6	TRBJ1-3	TGTGCCAGCAGCCAAACAATCTTGGGGGTAGTCGGAAACACCATATATTTT	CASSQTILGVVGNTIYF
once	NA	TRBV30	TRBJ2-7	TGTGCCTGGAGTGTAGGAGCAGGGTATTACGAGCAGTACTTC	CAWSVGAGYYEQYF
NA	TRBD2	TRBV11-2	TRBJ2-1	TGTGCCAGCAGCTGGAGGACTAGGTATGAGCAGTTCTTC	CASSWRTRYEQFF
once	NA	TRBV13	TRBJ2-3	TGTGCCAGCAGCTTGCGGCAGACCGACACAGATACGCAGTATTTT	CASSLRQTDTDTQYF
NA	NA	TRBV5-1	TRBJ2-3	TGCGCCAGCAGGGAATTGAATACGCAGTATTTT	CASRELNTQYF
NA	NA	TRBV25-1	TRBJ2-7	TGTGCCAGCAGTGAATATGACACCTACGAGCAGTACTTC	CASSEYDTYEQYF
NA	TRBD2	TRBV7-9	TRBJ2-3	TGTGCCAGCAGCTTATTTATCGGGAGGGGAACAGATACGCAGTATTTT	CASSLFIGRGTDTQYF
NA	TRBD1	TRBV27	TRBJ2-7	TGTGCCAGCAGTTTACTAGGGACAGGGAGCTCCTACGAGCAGTACTTC	CASSLLGTGSSYEQYF
once	NA	TRBV6-1	TRBJ1-5	TGTGCCAGTCAACAGGGCTTTAGCAATCAGCCCCAGCATTTT	CASQQGFSNQPQHF
NA	NA	TRBV14	TRBJ1-2	TGTGCCAGCAGCCAAGATTCGCGGGGGACCTATGGCTACACCTTC	CASSQDSRGTYGYTF
NA	TRBD2	TRBV11-3	TRBJ2-1	TGTGCCAGCAGCCGAGTAGCGGGAGTCCCCTACAATGAGCAGTTCTTC	CASSRVAGVPYNEQFF
once	NA	TRBV6-1	TRBJ1-4	TGTGCCAGCAGTGAAGCGGGCAGGTTTGCAACTAATGAAAAACTGTTTTTT	CASSEAGRFATNEKLFF
NA	TRBD2	TRBV9	TRBJ2-5	TGTGCCAGCAGGGGACTAGAGGAGACCCAGTACTTC	CASRGLEETQYF
NA	NA	TRBV19	TRBJ1-1	TGTGCCAGTAGTATAGTGAACACTGAAGCTTTCTTT	CASSIVNTEAFF
NA	NA	TRBV19	TRBJ1-1	TGTGCCAGTAGTCCTCGTATGAACACTGAAGCTTTCTTT	CASSPRMNTEAFF
NA	NA	TRBV27	TRBJ2-2	TGTGCCAGCAGTTCCCCGACAGGACTGAACACCGGGGAGCTGTTTTTT	CASSSPTGLNTGELFF
NA	NA	TRBV2	TRBJ2-3	TGTGCCAGCAGTGAAGGGCGCAGAGTCGGCACAGATACGCAGTATTTT	CASSEGRRVGTDTQYF